These 19 T cell receptor beta chains were all obtained from the same sample, sequenced in a study of T-cell memory formation after mild COVID-19. In TCRdb, the 5' RACE reads were re-called with MiXCR into one record per CDR3 protein. Altogether about 350,000 distinct CDR3 sequences are present, approximately 13% being singletons, with the ten largest covering 20% to 25%. Material for sequencing was PBMCs or a T cell subset sorted from them (not recorded which). All receptors derive from a man between 18 and 29 years old who had mild COVID-19 (a few samples of this study predate the infection). Cell type and time point are not known.

Only a few counts were recorded for this clonotype. This chain connects TRBV6-2 or TRBV6-3 to TRBJ2-1, with D unresolved. CDR3 length: 13 residues. Trimming took 3 bases from V and 9 from J, leaving 12 bases between them. The germline V gene encodes CDR1 MNHEY and CDR2 SVGEGT. CDR3 in amino acids: CASSYARPGEQFF. The CDR3 region has the DNA TGTGCCAGCAGTTATGCGCGTCCCGGTGAGCAGTTCTTC.

The chain combines TRBV5-1 with TRBJ2-3; 7 nucleotides match TRBD2. CDR3 length: 14 residues. Trimming took 2 bases from V and 5 from J; bases not matched to a gene: 5. Per the germline V gene, CDR1 is SGHRS and CDR2 is YFSETQ. CDR3 bases: TGCGCCAGCAGCTTTGCGGGGGAGGGAGATACGCAGTATTTT. Translating it yields CASSFAGEGDTQYF.

This chain connects TRBV3-1 to TRBJ1-2, with D uncertain. Germline V CDR1 and CDR2: LGHDT, YNNKEL (reference sequence). V dropped 0 bases and J dropped 4 bases, with 9 bases sitting between them. This CDR3 is built from 14 residues. CDR3 nucleotides: TGTGCCAGCAGCCAAGACTACAGACCCTATGGCTACACCTTC. It encodes CASSQDYRPYGYTF.

This clonotype was observed a few times. The genes are TRBV2 and TRBJ1-4, with D unresolved. Germline CDR1 reads SNHLY; CDR2 reads FYNNEI. CDR3 length: 15 amino acids. Trimming pared 3 bases from V and 0 bases from J, leaving 8 bases between. The CDR3 coding sequence is TGTGCCAGCAGTGACACTACAACAACTAATGAAAAACTGTTTTTT. This translates into CASSDTTTTNEKLFF.

The chain links TRBV4-1 to TRBJ2-7, with 7 bases matching TRBD1. The V segment lost 0 bases and the J segment 1 base; nucleotides outside the gene matches: 6. CDR3 length: 16 residues. Per the germline V gene, CDR1 is MGHRA and CDR2 is YSYEKL. CDR3 bases: TGCGCCAGCAGCCAAGATCCAGCAGGGGGTTCCTACGAGCAGTACTTC. It translates to CASSQDPAGGSYEQYF.

This clonotype was observed a few times. The genes are TRBV6-5 and TRBJ2-7; D is unresolved. Trimming stripped 2 bases from V and 7 bases from J, with 9 bases between. Per germline, CDR1 MNHEY and CDR2 SVGAGI. The length of the CDR3 is 12 residues. CDR3 loop: CASSYPFTEQYF. The CDR3 nucleotides read TGTGCCAGCAGTTACCCTTTCACTGAGCAGTACTTC.

V usage is TRBV7-6 and J usage is TRBJ2-7, with TRBD2 matching 11 bases. V gave up 5 bases and J gave up 0 bases; unmatched junction bases: 6. Germline V lookup: CDR1 SGHVS, CDR2 FNYEAQ. This CDR3 spans 16 amino acids. The CDR3 region is CASSLGLAGASYEQYV. The CDR3 DNA is TGTGCCAGCAGCCTCGGACTAGCGGGTGCCTCCTACGAGCAGTACGTC.

This chain joins TRBV7-2 and TRBJ2-3; D might be TRBD2 (5 bases). V was cut by 3 bases and J by 1 base, with 14 bases left in between. Germline V gene lookup returns CDR1 SGHTA and CDR2 FQGNSA. CDR3 length: 16 residues. The CDR3 is CASSFGRLPGTDTQYF. The CDR3, as DNA: TGTGCCAGCAGCTTTGGGAGACTACCCGGCACAGATACGCAGTATTTT.

This clonotype came up many times. J is TRBJ1-5 and V is TRBV12-3 or TRBV12-4, with D unclear. The CDR3 has 12 amino acids. Trimming took off 2 bases at V and 7 bases at J, with 6 bases between the two ends. The CDR3 nucleotides are TGTGCCAGCAGTTTATTGGCCCAGCCCCAGCATTTT. Encoded protein: CASSLLAQPQHF.

The gene calls are TRBV6-5 and TRBJ1-1; D is undetermined. CDR1 is MNHEY and CDR2 is SVGAGI in the germline V gene. The CDR3 contains 9 residues. Trimming removed 8 bases at V and 10 bases at J, with 8 bases between. The CDR3 bases are TGTGCCAGCTGGTGGGGAGCTTTCTTT. Amino acids: CASWWGAFF.

This clonotype showed up just a few times. The chain uses TRBV4-2 and TRBJ2-6; D remains ambiguous. Trimming took off 1 base at V and 7 bases at J, with 5 bases between the two ends. CDR1 and CDR2 from the germline V gene are LGHNA and YNFKEQ. The CDR3 runs to 13 residues. The CDR3 spells CASSQVQANVLTF. The CDR3 region has the DNA TGTGCCAGCAGCCAAGTACAAGCCAACGTCCTGACTTTC.

V and J are TRBV3-1 and TRBJ2-7, with 8 bases identical to TRBD2. CDR3 size: 14 residues. Germline V CDR1 and CDR2: LGHDT, YNNKEL (reference sequence). Trimming took 4 bases from V and 3 from J; bases not matched to a gene: 5. The CDR3 spells CASSPGTSFYEQYF. DNA for the CDR3: TGTGCCAGCAGCCCCGGGACTAGTTTCTACGAGCAGTACTTC.

This clonotype was seen a few times. The V gene is TRBV6-6, the J gene TRBJ1-1; D remains ambiguous. Germline-derived CDR1 and CDR2 are MNHNY and SVGAGI (reference sequence). Trimming pared 6 bases from V and 0 bases from J, leaving 8 bases between. The CDR3 has 13 amino acids. The DNA of the CDR3 is TGTGCCAGCAGCCCTTTCATGAACACTGAAGCTTTCTTT. It specifies CASSPFMNTEAFF.

V and J are TRBV12-3 or TRBV12-4 and TRBJ2-5; a possible D gene is TRBD1 (6 bases). With 7 bases removed from V and 5 bases from J, the gap between germline ends came to 17 bases. The CDR3 consists of 14 residues. CDR3 amino acids: CASTQTGLEETQYF. The CDR3 DNA follows: TGTGCCAGCACTCAAACAGGGTTAGAGGAGACCCAGTACTTC.

This clonotype showed up just a few times. V is TRBV5-1 and J is TRBJ2-5; 7 bases map to TRBD1. V lost 4 bases to trimming and J lost 0 bases; unmatched junction nucleotides: 6. The CDR3 sequence is 15 residues long. From germline, CDR1 is SGHRS and CDR2 YFSETQ. The CDR3 sequence: CASSIGTAYQETQYF. CDR3 in DNA: TGCGCCAGCAGCATCGGGACAGCTTACCAAGAGACCCAGTACTTC.

The V gene is TRBV9, the J gene TRBJ1-4; tentatively, D is TRBD1 (5 bases). The CDR3 totals 15 residues. Looked up from germline, CDR1 is SGDLS and CDR2 is YYNGEE. V was pared by 0 bases and J by 8 bases, with 14 bases between. CDR3 protein: CASSVEGSEKEKLFF. In nucleotides, the CDR3 is TGTGCCAGCAGCGTAGAGGGGTCGGAGAAAGAAAAACTGTTTTTT.

This clonotype occurred many times. V usage is TRBV6-4 and J usage is TRBJ2-2, with D perhaps given as TRBD1 or TRBD2 (5 bases each). CDR3 length equals 14 residues. V was pared by 2 bases and J by 3 bases, with 7 bases between. Germline V gene data show CDR1 as MRHNA and CDR2 as SNTAGT. CDR3 in amino acids: CASSDRGDTGELFF. CDR3 in DNA: TGTGCCAGCAGTGACAGGGGAGACACCGGGGAGCTGTTTTTT.

The chain recombines TRBV9 with TRBJ2-1; TRBD2 agrees at 12 bases. Trimming at V came to 4 bases and at J to 3 bases, leaving 5 bases not matched to a gene. CDR3 length: 16 residues. CDR1 SGDLS and CDR2 YYNGEE come from the germline V gene. Here the CDR3 reads CASSPRTSGDYNEQFF. CDR3 nucleotides: TGTGCCAGCAGCCCCCGGACTAGCGGGGACTACAATGAGCAGTTCTTC.

This clonotype was detected a few times. This chain uses TRBV7-2 with TRBJ2-7, with TRBD2 as a possible D gene (5 bases). Trimming removed 4 bases at V and 4 bases at J, with 8 bases between. Germline V CDR1 and CDR2: SGHTA, FQGNSA. This CDR3 has 12 amino acids. CDR3 sequence (DNA): TGTGCCAGCAGCTCCAGGAGGTACGAGCAGTACTTC. Amino acids: CASSSRRYEQYF. Full variable domain (remainder filled in from reference TRBV7-2 and TRBJ2-7): GAGVSQSPSNKVTEKGKDVELRCDPISGHTALYWYRQSLGQGLEFLIYFQGNSAPDKSGLPSDRFSAERTGGSVSTLTIQRTQQEDSAVYLCASSSRRYEQYFGPGTRLTVT.